This TCR beta chain was sequenced during a study of OX40 agonist ivuxolimab in advanced cancers. Patients were ineligible given autoimmune disease history or systemic immunosuppression. Concerning this clone itself: The antigen is not known.

Per the germline V gene, CDR1 is SNHLY and CDR2 is FYNNEI. The CDR3 has 15 amino acids. With 7 bases removed from V and 4 bases from J, the gap between germline ends came to 19 bases. The method was immunoSEQ multiplex PCR; TCRdb's version includes in-frame clones alone and lacks a portion of them. The repertoire has over 70,000 clones, about 87% of them found once; the top ten carry 6.5% to 9%. Points from the study as a whole: It was also the case that some nonresponders had low normalized T-cell clonal expansion. At doses 0.1 to 3.0 mg/kg, CD4+ and CD8+ clones expanded.

The V gene is TRBV2, the J gene TRBJ2-5; possible D gene TRBD2, 6 bases. The receptor was isolated from an adult with an advanced solid tumor such as melanoma, head and neck, liver or kidney cancer. The material sequenced was CD4+ or CD8+ T cells sorted from blood, taken in a trial of the OX40 agonist ivuxolimab. CDR3 protein: CASILPPSVGETQYF. The DNA of the CDR3 is TGTGCCAGCATCCTCCCGCCTAGCGTGGGAGAGACCCAGTACTTC.